These 13 T cell receptor beta chains originate from one sample sequenced in a study of T cell repertoires in cytomegalovirus infection. TCRdb processed the reads anew with MiXCR; each CDR3 protein has one entry. The data contain almost 550,000 distinct CDR3 sequences, approximately 15% of them singletons. Sample: CD8+ T cells from PBMCs. The source is a human donor in good health (CMV status not recorded). Some clones in this sample may be carry-over from other donors' samples.

Remarks on this clonotype: This could be a read error, since a much larger clone is one nucleotide away. The chain combines TRBV7-9 with TRBJ2-2; 8 bases are shared with TRBD2. Germline CDR1 SEHNR, CDR2 FQNEAQ (reference sequence). The CDR3 has 16 amino acids. CDR3 nucleotide sequence: TGTGTCAGCATCCGTAGCGGGGATTCGAACACCGGGGAGCTGTTTTTT. Its translation is CVSIRSGDSNTGELFF.

Notes on this clonotype: This may be a read error: a much more frequent sequence differs by one nucleotide. The chain carries TRBV7-4 and TRBJ1-2, with 8 bases that match TRBD1. The CDR3 is 17 residues long. The germline V gene has CDR1 SGHVT and CDR2 SQSDAQ. CDR3 DNA: TGTGCCAGAAGCTTACCGAGTCTGGACAGGGCTAACTATGGCTACACCTTC. It translates to CARSLPSLDRANYGYTF.

This clonotype was found a few times. The chain carries TRBV4-2 and TRBJ2-1, with D possibly being TRBD2 (6 bases). V lost 0 bases and J 3 bases, leaving 12 bases between the germline ends. CDR1 and CDR2 from the germline V gene are LGHNA and YNFKEQ. The CDR3 length is 16 residues. CDR3 loop: CASSQDSDSGYNEQFF. The CDR3 DNA sequence: TGTGCCAGCAGCCAAGATAGTGATAGCGGCTACAATGAGCAGTTCTTC.

This clonotype showed up many times. This chain joins TRBV6-1 and TRBJ2-3; unclear D gene. Germline CDR1 reads MNHNS; CDR2 reads SASEGT. The CDR3 spans 13 residues. The CDR3 nucleotides read TGTGCATCCGAGAGAAGGGTCGAGGATACGCAGTATTTT. This translates into CASERRVEDTQYF.

The rearrangement joins TRBV27 to TRBJ2-1; 12 positions match TRBD2. Trimming at V came to 11 bases and at J to 0 bases, leaving 14 bases not matched to a gene. This CDR3 region has 18 residues. The germline gives CDR1 MNHEY, CDR2 SMNVEV (reference sequence). For the CDR3, the DNA is TGTGCCGTACAGAGGAGACTAGCGGGGGCTAGCTCCTACAATGAGCAGTTCTTC. Amino acids: CAVQRRLAGASSYNEQFF.

The CDR3 region has the DNA TGTGCCAGCAGTGTAGAGGGATACCCCTACAATGAGCAGTTCTTC. The encoded protein is CASSVEGYPYNEQFF. This sequence joins TRBV6-4 and TRBJ2-1; TRBD2 might be the D (5 bases). The V end was cut by 4 bases, the J end by 2 bases, with 12 bases between. Germline loops: CDR1 MRHNA, CDR2 SNTAGT. This CDR3 has 15 amino acids.

This clonotype was seen ten or more times. V usage is TRBV7-9 and J usage is TRBJ2-1, with D perhaps matching TRBD2 (6 bases). CDR3 size: 13 residues. Between the trimmed V and J ends, which lost 1 base and 9 bases, there was a span of 10 bases. Germline V CDR1 and CDR2: SEHNR, FQNEAQ (reference sequence). The CDR3 DNA follows: TGTGCCAGCAGCTTAGAGGCTAGCGTTGAGCAGTTCTTC. Its translation is CASSLEASVEQFF.

This clonotype came up many times. The CDR3, as DNA: TGTGCCAGCAGCGACAACACAATGCGGGACTCCAAGCAAGAGACCCAGTACTTC. Translated, it gives CASSDNTMRDSKQETQYF. J is TRBJ2-5 and V is TRBV7-2; a possible D gene is TRBD2 (6 bases). Germline assignment: CDR1 SGHTA and CDR2 FQGNSA. CDR3 length: 18 amino acids. Trimming left V 5 bases short and J 2 bases short, with 24 bases between.

The chain combines TRBV29-1 with TRBJ1-2; tentative D call: TRBD1 (6 bases). Trimming took 0 bases from V and 3 from J, leaving 8 bases between them. CDR3 size: 13 residues. Germline lookup yields CDR1 SQVTM and CDR2 ANQGSEA. In DNA, the CDR3 is TGCAGCGTTGAAGAGGGGGCGTACTATGGCTACACCTTC. Translated: CSVEEGAYYGYTF.

The chain combines TRBV5-1 with TRBJ2-1; 9 bases fit TRBD2. CDR3 length: 16 amino acids. The germline gives CDR1 SGHRS, CDR2 YFSETQ. The trim removed 4 bases at V and 4 bases at J, leaving 9 bases unmatched. The CDR3 DNA follows: TGCGCCAGCAGCCCACTACAAGGACTAGCGTACAATGAGCAGTTCTTC. This encodes CASSPLQGLAYNEQFF.

The J gene is TRBJ1-5, the V gene TRBV28; the match to TRBD1 covers 7 bases. This CDR3 spans 15 amino acids. Germline trimming cut 8 bases from V and 3 bases from J; bases unmatched to any gene: 10. The germline gives CDR1 MDHEN, CDR2 SYDVKM. The CDR3 DNA sequence: TGTGCCAGCCACGTCCGGACAGGAGACAATCAGCCCCAGCATTTT. This translates into CASHVRTGDNQPQHF. Supplemented by reference TRBV28 and TRBJ1-5, the full variable domain reads DVKVTQSSRYLVKRTGEKVFLECVQDMDHENMFWYRQDPGLGLRLIYFSYDVKMKEKGDIPEGYSVSREKKERFSLILESASTNQTSMYLCASHVRTGDNQPQHFGDGTRLSIL.

V gene TRBV15 combines with J gene TRBJ2-3; 8 nucleotides line up with TRBD2. The length of the CDR3 is 17 residues. The ends lost 6 bases at V and 1 base at J; junction bases unmatched: 12. Germline V lookup: CDR1 LNHNV, CDR2 YYDKDF (reference sequence). As DNA, the CDR3 is TGTGCCACCAGAGAGCGTAGCGGGGAGGGAGGCACAGATACGCAGTATTTT. Amino acid sequence: CATRERSGEGGTDTQYF.

Of note for this clonotype: This sequence may be a read error, since a much larger clone differs from it by one base. The chain has TRBV7-8 and TRBJ1-5; D possibly corresponds to TRBD1 (5 bases). Germline values: CDR1 SGHVS, CDR2 FQNEAQ. CDR3 length equals 14 residues. In DNA, the CDR3 is TGTGCCAGCAGCCATTCAGGGCTCAATCAGCCCCAGCGTTTT. Translation: CASSHSGLNQPQRF.